This T cell receptor (beta chain) emerged from a study of T cell responses to AZD1222 COVID-19 vaccine. Whole-study findings and limits: Epitopes outside B.1.351 and B.1.1.7 mutated regions reportedly drew nearly half of spike TCRs. Spike-specific TCR breadth rose after two AZD1222 doses, and depth rose as well. There were mostly white British donors and more females than males, and clonal diversity was possibly underestimated.

This CDR3 region has 15 residues. Germline V CDR1 and CDR2: SGDLS, YYNGEE. Trimming cost V 0 bases and J 4 bases, with 11 bases left between them. Turning to this clone: What it binds is not known.

Generated by immunoSEQ multiplex PCR, the TCRdb table keeps only in-frame clones and is missing some. The table lists roughly 70,000 clones, 79% of them singletons. The chain links TRBV9 to TRBJ2-1, with a possible D match to TRBD2 (6 bases). The sequence was collected from an adult in good health. The sequences come from peripheral blood, collected on day 0 of MenACWY control vaccination. CDR3 DNA sequence: TGTGCCAGCAGCGTAGCACTGGGGAGGTACAATGAGCAGTTCTTC. Its protein product is CASSVALGRYNEQFF.